Sequencing of this TCR beta chain was carried out in a study of cytomegalovirus exposure and HLA in healthy donors. This clone was picked up a small number of times. The PCR contained 60 Vbeta and 13 Jbeta primers. Using immunoSEQ multiplex PCR, the repertoire was profiled, and TCRdb retains in-frame clones only, with some absent. The sample contains roughly 100,000 clones, 65% of which appear only once. Trimming took off 0 bases at V and 4 bases at J, with 12 bases between the two ends. The length of the CDR3 is 15 residues. Per germline, CDR1 LGHNA and CDR2 YNFKEQ. Sequencing used PBMCs. The chain recombines TRBV4-2 with TRBJ1-1, with TRBD1 as a possible D gene (5 bases). The origin of this receptor is a woman aged 45-59 years in good health and CMV-seropositive. CDR3 residues: CASSQDKGQATEAFF. The CDR3 DNA is TGTGCCAGCAGCCAAGATAAGGGGCAGGCCACTGAAGCTTTCTTT.